This T cell receptor (beta chain) is drawn from a study of T cell responses to AZD1222 COVID-19 vaccine. About the study: The study pooled second doses at about 4 or about 12 weeks. Whole-study findings and limits: Epitopes outside B.1.351 and B.1.1.7 mutated regions reportedly drew nearly half of spike TCRs. The donor cohort was predominantly white British with a female majority, and clonal diversity may have been underestimated.

V was pared by 6 bases and J by 8 bases, with 4 bases of the junction left unmatched. Germline V lookup: CDR1 SQVTM, CDR2 ANQGSEA. The CDR3 is 11 amino acids. Method: immunoSEQ multiplex PCR; TCRdb's copy keeps in-frame clones and lacks some. The sample carries 50,000 to 60,000 clones, 75% to 90% recorded once. On this clone: Antigen specificity is unknown. Different DNA sequences within this sample yield the same CDR3.

The starting material was peripheral blood, obtained on day 0 of AZD1222 vaccination. The chain carries TRBV29-1 and TRBJ1-1, with TRBD1 matching over 9 bases. The source of this sequence is an adult in good health. The CDR3 protein is CSVRDRAEAFF. CDR3 sequence (DNA): TGCAGCGTGAGGGACAGGGCGGAAGCTTTCTTT.